This is a list of T cell receptor beta chains from one sample in a study of identical twins. TCRdb analysed the 5' RACE reads with MiXCR anew, one entry per CDR3 protein. The sample has about 530,000 distinct CDR3 sequences, more than 20% seen once. These same data were also listed under a study on yellow fever vaccine responses in identical twins.

The source material was CD4+ T cells sorted from blood. The receptors were sampled from a woman younger than 35 in good health. Both conserved end residues are part of each CDR3. Each record gives: V gene, D gene, clone size, J gene, CDR3 protein, CDR3 DNA. A D gene is named only where the DNA matches it firmly. Part of the rows lack a size; the others show once, few, many or a class for expanded clones.

>TRBV6-5|TRBD2|few|TRBJ2-2
CASSYVGVLTSANTGELFF
TGTGCCAGCAGTTACGTAGGGGTTCTCACTAGCGCGAACACCGGGGAGCTGTTTTTT
>TRBV9|-|-|TRBJ2-3
CASTPLAEGDADTQYF
TGTGCCAGCACCCCTCTAGCGGAGGGGGATGCAGATACGCAGTATTTT
>TRBV5-1|-|few|TRBJ2-7
CASSTVGYEQYF
TGCGCCAGCAGCACGGTAGGCTACGAGCAGTACTTC
>TRBV5-1|TRBD1|many|TRBJ2-3
CASSWTGASTDTQYF
TGCGCCAGCAGCTGGACAGGAGCTAGCACAGATACGCAGTATTTT
>TRBV24-1|TRBD1|few|TRBJ2-1
CATSDPGQGAADEQFF
TGTGCCACCAGTGACCCCGGACAGGGGGCGGCTGATGAGCAGTTCTTC
>TRBV20-1|-|-|TRBJ2-2
CCARDPRRSLNTGELFF
TGCTGTGCTAGAGACCCTAGAAGGAGCCTTAACACCGGGGAGCTGTTTTTT
>TRBV6-2/TRBV6-3|-|-|TRBJ1-1
CASSHAEMNTEAFF
TGTGCCAGCAGCCACGCTGAAATGAACACTGAAGCTTTCTTT
>TRBV5-6|TRBD1|-|TRBJ2-6
CASSLAGGPYSGANVLTF
TGTGCCAGCAGCTTGGCAGGGGGTCCCTACTCTGGGGCCAACGTCCTGACTTTC
>TRBV3-1|-|-|TRBJ1-3
CASSWTSGNTIYF
TGTGCCAGCAGCTGGACTTCCGGAAACACCATATATTTT
>TRBV5-1|TRBD2|-|TRBJ2-2
CASSLGLAGPFTTVELFF
TGCGCCAGCAGCTTGGGGCTAGCGGGCCCCTTTACGACGGTGGAGCTGTTTTTT
>TRBV25-1|-|-|TRBJ2-1
CASSDPGPSSYNEQFF
TGTGCCAGCAGTGATCCTGGTCCGAGCTCCTACAATGAGCAGTTCTTC
>TRBV7-8|-|few|TRBJ2-7
CASSLHPPPYEQYF
TGTGCCAGCAGCTTACATCCCCCACCCTACGAGCAGTACTTC
>TRBV12-3/TRBV12-4|-|few|TRBJ2-1
CASGSQGLRSYNEQFF
TGTGCCAGCGGCTCCCAGGGACTGAGGTCCTACAATGAGCAGTTCTTC
>TRBV12-3/TRBV12-4|TRBD2|-|TRBJ2-5
CASSLRTSGNQETQYF
TGTGCCAGCAGTTTAAGAACTAGCGGAAATCAAGAGACCCAGTACTTC
>TRBV7-2|-|-|TRBJ1-5
CASSLKGSGNQPQHF
TGTGCCAGCAGCTTAAAAGGGTCGGGCAATCAGCCCCAGCATTTT
>TRBV2|TRBD1|-|TRBJ2-2
CASTPGQGVTGELFF
TGTGCCAGCACACCGGGACAGGGGGTAACCGGGGAGCTGTTTTTT
>TRBV20-1|-|few|TRBJ2-5
CSARSGFQETQYF
TGCAGTGCTAGATCGGGATTCCAAGAGACCCAGTACTTC
>TRBV5-1|-|-|TRBJ2-5
CASSLGYSSQETQYF
TGCGCCAGCAGCTTGGGGTACAGCAGCCAAGAGACCCAGTACTTC
>TRBV20-1|TRBD1|-|TRBJ1-6
CSARADRGQNSPLHF
TGCAGTGCTAGAGCGGACAGGGGGCAAAATTCACCCCTCCACTTT
>TRBV12-3/TRBV12-4|TRBD2|few|TRBJ2-2
CASSLRGTSGSAGELFF
TGTGCCAGCAGTCTGAGAGGGACTAGCGGGAGTGCCGGGGAGCTGTTTTTT
>TRBV6-5|-|few|TRBJ2-1
CASSSIQPPSYNEQFF
TGTGCCAGCAGTTCAATACAGCCCCCCTCCTACAATGAGCAGTTCTTC
>TRBV5-6|TRBD2|few|TRBJ2-7
CASSLGTSGSEQYF
TGTGCCAGCAGCTTGGGCACTAGCGGGAGCGAGCAGTACTTC
>TRBV3-1|TRBD1|-|TRBJ2-7
CASSLQTGVSHEQYF
TGTGCCAGCAGCCTCCAGACAGGGGTCTCCCACGAGCAGTACTTC
>TRBV20-1|-|few|TRBJ2-1
CSAPPGLARNEQFF
TGCAGTGCTCCTCCGGGGTTAGCTCGAAATGAGCAGTTCTTC
>TRBV12-3/TRBV12-4|-|few|TRBJ2-7
CASSLRERQYF
TGTGCCAGCAGTTTAAGAGAACGGCAGTACTTC
>TRBV20-1|TRBD2|-|TRBJ2-3
CSARTPGLAGATGYF
TGCAGTGCTAGAACCCCGGGACTAGCGGGGGCAACGGGGTATTTT
>TRBV12-3/TRBV12-4|-|-|TRBJ2-1
CASSLGGALNEQFF
TGTGCCAGCAGTTTGGGGGGGGCGCTTAATGAGCAGTTCTTC
>TRBV20-1|-|-|TRBJ1-1
CSARDVENTEAFF
TGCAGTGCTAGAGATGTCGAGAACACTGAAGCTTTCTTT
>TRBV7-3|-|-|TRBJ2-1
CASSLHSKAYNEQFF
TGTGCCAGCAGCTTACACAGCAAGGCCTACAATGAGCAGTTCTTC
>TRBV2|TRBD2|-|TRBJ2-3
CASSEAWGLAEPLTDTQYF
TGTGCCAGCAGTGAAGCTTGGGGCCTAGCGGAACCTCTCACAGATACGCAGTATTTT
>TRBV11-2|TRBD2|-|TRBJ2-1
CASSLPAGNYNEQFF
TGTGCCAGCAGCTTACCAGCGGGGAACTACAATGAGCAGTTCTTC
>TRBV20-1|-|-|TRBJ2-1
CSAIHASTDEQFF
TGCAGTGCTATTCACGCTAGCACGGATGAGCAGTTCTTC
>TRBV7-3|TRBD2|few|TRBJ2-1
CASSLSPGASGSRNEQFF
TGTGCCAGCAGCTTGTCACCCGGCGCTAGCGGGAGTAGGAATGAGCAGTTCTTC
>TRBV20-1|TRBD2|-|TRBJ2-2
CSARGSSGGGNTGELFF
TGCAGTGCTAGAGGAAGTAGCGGGGGGGGGAACACCGGGGAGCTGTTTTTT
>TRBV29-1|TRBD2|-|TRBJ2-5
CSAGTSGETQYF
TGCAGCGCGGGGACTAGCGGTGAGACCCAGTACTTC
>TRBV20-1|TRBD2|-|TRBJ2-4
CSGQRGRAKNIQYF
TGCAGTGGCCAGCGGGGTCGAGCCAAAAACATTCAGTACTTC
>TRBV10-2|TRBD1|few|TRBJ2-3
CASARKDREADTQYF
TGCGCCAGCGCAAGAAAGGACAGGGAGGCAGATACGCAGTATTTT
>TRBV3-1|-|-|TRBJ2-1
CASSHPLAPGEQFF
TGTGCCAGCAGCCACCCCCTAGCTCCGGGTGAGCAGTTCTTC
>TRBV3-1|TRBD2|-|TRBJ2-2
CASSLRDYDTGELFF
TGTGCCAGCAGCCTCCGGGACTACGACACCGGGGAGCTGTTTTTT
>TRBV9|-|few|TRBJ1-2
CASSYGGIQRYGYTF
TGTGCCAGCAGCTATGGAGGGATACAGCGCTATGGCTACACCTTC
>TRBV11-2|TRBD2|few|TRBJ2-5
CASSLVGGLQETQYF
TGTGCCAGCAGCTTAGTGGGAGGGCTCCAAGAGACCCAGTACTTC
>TRBV7-9|TRBD1|-|TRBJ2-5
CASSLAWDRQETQYF
TGTGCCAGCAGCTTAGCGTGGGACAGGCAAGAGACCCAGTACTTC
>TRBV20-1|-|few|TRBJ2-1
CSARDPGPGNEQFF
TGCAGTGCTAGAGACCCCGGGCCGGGCAATGAGCAGTTCTTC
>TRBV27|-|many|TRBJ1-5
CASSSGLASNQPQHF
TGTGCCAGCAGTTCGGGACTTGCTAGCAATCAGCCCCAGCATTTT
>TRBV5-6|-|-|TRBJ2-5
CASSLRPDFQETQYF
TGTGCCAGCAGCTTGCGCCCGGACTTCCAAGAGACCCAGTACTTC
>TRBV20-1|-|-|TRBJ2-2
CSARDWRQGDSTGELFF
TGCAGTGCTAGAGATTGGAGGCAGGGAGATAGCACCGGGGAGCTGTTTTTT
>TRBV28|-|few|TRBJ1-2
CASSQDSRYGYTF
TGTGCCAGCAGCCAGGACAGCCGATATGGCTACACCTTC
>TRBV12-3/TRBV12-4|TRBD2|-|TRBJ2-3
CASSVSGRALLRTDTQYF
TGTGCCAGCAGTGTTAGCGGGAGGGCTCTCCTTCGCACAGATACGCAGTATTTT
>TRBV7-8|-|few|TRBJ1-6
CASSLDLPHLGAPLHF
TGTGCCAGCAGCTTGGACTTACCTCACCTTGGGGCACCCCTCCACTTT
>TRBV6-1|TRBD2|-|TRBJ2-3
CASKDTSGGAIDTQYF
TGTGCCAGCAAGGACACTAGCGGGGGGGCAATAGATACGCAGTATTTT
>TRBV20-1|-|-|TRBJ2-3
CSARVTGSQDTQYF
TGCAGTGCTAGAGTCACAGGGAGTCAAGATACGCAGTATTTT
>TRBV7-2|-|-|TRBJ2-4
CASSPTQGLLAKNIQYF
TGTGCCAGCAGCCCAACGCAGGGGCTACTAGCCAAAAACATTCAGTACTTC
>TRBV10-1|-|once|TRBJ1-1
CASSEGGSGRTEAFF
TGCGCCAGCAGTGAGGGGGGGAGCGGTCGGACTGAAGCTTTCTTT
>TRBV12-3/TRBV12-4|TRBD1|-|TRBJ2-2
CASKLGTGRTGELFF
TGTGCCAGCAAACTCGGGACAGGGAGAACCGGGGAGCTGTTTTTT